The subject of this entry is one T cell receptor beta chain. The sample comes from a study of cytomegalovirus exposure and HLA in healthy donors. PCR used 60 Vbeta primers and 13 Jbeta primers. Data came from immunoSEQ multiplex PCR; TCRdb stores just in-frame clones and leaves some out. The profile shows 150,000 to 200,000 clones, around 79% of them singletons. Germline CDR1 is MNHEY and CDR2 is SVGAGI. The length of the CDR3 is 12 residues. V lost 8 bases and J lost 5, with 12 bases in between. Material: PBMCs. The V and J genes are TRBV6-5 and TRBJ1-1; no clear D. The clonotype comes from a woman aged 40 to 50 in good health and CMV-seropositive. The chain's CDR3 is CASESTRTEAFF. The CDR3 DNA is TGTGCCAGCGAGAGTACGAGAACTGAAGCTTTCTTT.